These T cell receptor beta chains were read from a single sample in a study of T-cell reconstitution after alpha-beta-depleted transplantation in children. Each CDR3 protein gets one entry after TCRdb re-called the PCR reads with MiXCR. Among around 52,000 distinct CDR3 sequences, more than 5% were seen once, and the ten largest hold roughly 31%. The material was PBMCs, mostly from graft donor cells, obtained 60 days after TCRalphabeta/CD19-depleted stem cell transplant. The receptor source for this set is a female patient aged 2 to 10 who had a stem cell transplant for aplastic anemia, so the T cells may come from the graft donor. CDR3s leave out the opening cysteine and the closing phenylalanine or tryptophan.

V,J,length,CDR3
TRBV7-9,TRBJ2-1,13,ATTRLTLTNNEQF
TRBV4-1,TRBJ2-7,11,ASSLEGTYEQY
TRBV7-9,TRBJ1-3,13,ASSSRGPSGNTIY
TRBV9,TRBJ2-5,14,ASSVVAGGPQETQY
TRBV7-9,TRBJ2-7,10,ASSSMTYEQY
TRBV15,TRBJ2-4,14,ATSSVGSPAKNIQY
TRBV12-3/TRBV12-4,TRBJ2-3,14,ASSLGLAGGTDTQY
TRBV20-1,TRBJ1-2,13,SATQPGQGGKGYT
TRBV4-1,TRBJ1-1,14,ASSQGGTGVGTEAF
TRBV4-1,TRBJ2-2,13,ASSQGGSTHGELF
TRBV10-2,TRBJ2-3,9,ASSVTASQY
TRBV7-9,TRBJ1-1,13,ASSSRDRAPTEAF
TRBV7-2,TRBJ2-7,11,ASRPDWTYEQY
TRBV19,TRBJ1-6,11,ASSGGLNSPLH
TRBV28,TRBJ2-2,12,ASRQGANTGELF
TRBV6-1,TRBJ1-4,12,ASRGTPTGEKLF
TRBV7-9,TRBJ2-5,13,ASSLWTGGPQTQY
TRBV6-5,TRBJ1-6,13,ASTSYRGNNSPLH
TRBV18,TRBJ1-2,12,ASSPGQGVGGYT
TRBV29-1,TRBJ2-1,11,SVVRETYNEQF
TRBV12-3/TRBV12-4,TRBJ1-1,12,ASGTRTARTEAF
TRBV7-9,TRBJ2-5,13,ASSLGVFWWETQY
TRBV24-1,TRBJ1-1,11,ATGDAMNTEAF
TRBV29-1,TRBJ2-7,15,SVGGTSGRAGSREQY
TRBV20-1,TRBJ2-7,12,SAKDRDRGYEQY
TRBV2,TRBJ2-5,11,ASRGTSTGTQY
TRBV29-1,TRBJ1-1,12,SVEDPSGNTEAF
TRBV12-3/TRBV12-4,TRBJ1-5,14,ASCAGLQSQSQPQH
TRBV9,TRBJ1-1,11,ASSVTPNTEAF
TRBV28,TRBJ1-5,12,ASTSYGRSQPQH
TRBV7-9,TRBJ2-1,14,ASRVRGLAEADEQF
TRBV4-3,TRBJ1-1,13,ASSQIRTGATEAF
TRBV5-1,TRBJ2-6,15,ASSSMGQGTGANVLT
TRBV24-1,TRBJ2-6,16,ATSRSVGQGAGANVLT
TRBV2,TRBJ2-5,12,ASAPRRSGETQY
TRBV5-1,TRBJ2-7,14,ASSSLGRFASYEQY
TRBV5-1,TRBJ2-6,12,ASSLNAGANVLT
TRBV20-1,TRBJ2-1,12,SASGLAGGNEQF
TRBV5-1,TRBJ2-1,11,ASSLDSGRKQF
TRBV29-1,TRBJ1-2,9,SVTGVGGYT